This T cell receptor beta chain derives from a study of primary melanoma T cells and metastatic recurrence. As regards this clone: What it recognizes is unknown.

Study-level findings and limits: Reportedly, T-cell fraction predicted progression-free survival beyond thickness, ulceration, mitoses, age.

Patients with resected primary melanoma were considered at risk of metastatic recurrence. Here immunoSEQ multiplex PCR was the method, and the copy in TCRdb shows in-frame clones only, minus some. The sample contains about 230 clones, over 80% of which appear only once. The V gene's germline CDR1 is KGHSH and CDR2 LQKENI. The CDR3 spans 17 residues. Trimming removed 1 base from V and 4 bases from J, with 20 bases in between. This chain joins TRBV18 and TRBJ2-7; perhaps TRBD2 as D (5 bases). The sequence was obtained from a human donor with melanoma. The sample taken for sequencing was melanoma tumor tissue. The CDR3 region has the DNA TGTGCCAGCTCACCACGCGGAGGCCTGGGAATGGCATACGAGCAGTACTTC. Protein sequence: CASSPRGGLGMAYEQYF.